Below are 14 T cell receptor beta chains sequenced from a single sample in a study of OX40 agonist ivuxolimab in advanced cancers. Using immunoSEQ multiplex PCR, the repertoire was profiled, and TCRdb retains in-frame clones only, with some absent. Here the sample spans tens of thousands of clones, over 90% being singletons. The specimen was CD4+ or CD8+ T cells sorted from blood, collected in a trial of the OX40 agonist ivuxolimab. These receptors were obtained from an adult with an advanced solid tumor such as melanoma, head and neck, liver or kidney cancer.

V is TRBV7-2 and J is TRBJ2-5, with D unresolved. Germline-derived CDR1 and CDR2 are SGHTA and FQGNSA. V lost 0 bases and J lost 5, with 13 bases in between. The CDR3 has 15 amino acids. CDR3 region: CASSLALPRRETQYF. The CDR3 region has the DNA TGTGCCAGCAGCTTAGCGCTGCCCCGCCGGGAGACCCAGTACTTC.

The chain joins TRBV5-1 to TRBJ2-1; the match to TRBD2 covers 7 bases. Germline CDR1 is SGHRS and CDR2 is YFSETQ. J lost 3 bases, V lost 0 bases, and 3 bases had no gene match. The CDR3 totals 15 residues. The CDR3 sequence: CASSLVAGDYNEQFF. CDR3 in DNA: TGCGCCAGCAGCTTGGTTGCGGGAGACTACAATGAGCAGTTCTTC.

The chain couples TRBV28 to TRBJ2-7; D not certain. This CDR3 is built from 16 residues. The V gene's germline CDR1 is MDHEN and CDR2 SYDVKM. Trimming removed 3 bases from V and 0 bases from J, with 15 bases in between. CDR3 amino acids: CASSLFGLTPSYEQYF. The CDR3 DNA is TGTGCCAGCAGTTTGTTCGGCCTGACCCCCTCCTACGAGCAGTACTTC. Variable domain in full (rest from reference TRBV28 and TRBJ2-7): DVKVTQSSRYLVKRTGEKVFLECVQDMDHENMFWYRQDPGLGLRLIYFSYDVKMKEKGDIPEGYSVSREKKERFSLILESASTNQTSMYLCASSLFGLTPSYEQYFGPGTRLTVT.

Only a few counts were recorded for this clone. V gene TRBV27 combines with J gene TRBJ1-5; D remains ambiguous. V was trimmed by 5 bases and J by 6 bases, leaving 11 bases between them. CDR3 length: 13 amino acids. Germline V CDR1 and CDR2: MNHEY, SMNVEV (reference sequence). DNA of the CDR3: TGTGCCAGCAGTCAGAAAGGTGGTCAGCCCCAGCATTTT. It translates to CASSQKGGQPQHF.

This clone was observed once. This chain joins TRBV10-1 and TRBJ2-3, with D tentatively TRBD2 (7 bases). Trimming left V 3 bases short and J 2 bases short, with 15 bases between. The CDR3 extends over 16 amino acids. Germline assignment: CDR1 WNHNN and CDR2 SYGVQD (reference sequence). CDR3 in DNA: TGCGCCAGCAGTGATGGTGCGGGGGCCTTCACAGATACGCAGTATTTT. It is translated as CASSDGAGAFTDTQYF.

CDR3 coding DNA: TGTGCCAGCAGTCCTCGACAGGTAAAAGGCACTGAAGCTTTCTTT. Translating it yields CASSPRQVKGTEAFF. The chain uses TRBV28 and TRBJ1-1, with D maybe TRBD1 (6 bases). Germline lookup yields CDR1 MDHEN and CDR2 SYDVKM. V was cut by 5 bases and J by 4 bases, with 17 bases left in between. There are 15 residues in the CDR3.

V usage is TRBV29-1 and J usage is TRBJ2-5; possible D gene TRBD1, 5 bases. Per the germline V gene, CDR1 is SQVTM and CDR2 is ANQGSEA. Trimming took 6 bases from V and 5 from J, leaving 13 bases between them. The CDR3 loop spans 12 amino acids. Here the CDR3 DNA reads TGCAGCGTAATCCAGGGATTTGAGACCCAGTACTTC. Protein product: CSVIQGFETQYF.

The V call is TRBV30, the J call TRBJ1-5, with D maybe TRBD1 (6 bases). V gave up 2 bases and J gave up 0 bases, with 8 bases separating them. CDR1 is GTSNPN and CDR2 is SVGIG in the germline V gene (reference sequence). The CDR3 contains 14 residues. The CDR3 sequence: CAWSLQGSNQPQHF. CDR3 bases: TGTGCCTGGAGTCTACAGGGTAGCAATCAGCCCCAGCATTTT.

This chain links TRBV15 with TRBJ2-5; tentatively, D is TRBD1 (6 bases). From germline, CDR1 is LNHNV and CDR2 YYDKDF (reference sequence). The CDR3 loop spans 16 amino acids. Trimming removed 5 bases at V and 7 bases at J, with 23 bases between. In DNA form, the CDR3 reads TGTGCCACCAGCGGAAATATCGGACAGTCCCTAGGGACCCAGTACTTC. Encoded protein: CATSGNIGQSLGTQYF.

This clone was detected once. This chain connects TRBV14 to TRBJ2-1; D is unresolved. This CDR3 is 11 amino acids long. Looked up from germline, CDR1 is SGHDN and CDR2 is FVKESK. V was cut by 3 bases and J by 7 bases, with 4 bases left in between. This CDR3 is CASSHANEQFF. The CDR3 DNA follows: TGTGCCAGCAGCCACGCTAATGAGCAGTTCTTC.

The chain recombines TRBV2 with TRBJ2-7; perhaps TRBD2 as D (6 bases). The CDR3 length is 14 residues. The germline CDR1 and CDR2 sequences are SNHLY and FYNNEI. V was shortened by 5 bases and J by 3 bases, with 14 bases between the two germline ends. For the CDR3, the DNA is TGTGCCAGCAGTCGAAGCGGGCTCGACTACGAGCAGTACTTC. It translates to CASSRSGLDYEQYF.

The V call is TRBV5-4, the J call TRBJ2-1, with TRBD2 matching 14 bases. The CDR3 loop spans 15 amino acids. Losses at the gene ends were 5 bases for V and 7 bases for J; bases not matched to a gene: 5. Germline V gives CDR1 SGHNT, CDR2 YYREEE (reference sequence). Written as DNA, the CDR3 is TGTGCCAGCAGGCCCGGGACTAGCGGGAGAAATGAGCAGTTCTTC. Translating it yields CASRPGTSGRNEQFF.

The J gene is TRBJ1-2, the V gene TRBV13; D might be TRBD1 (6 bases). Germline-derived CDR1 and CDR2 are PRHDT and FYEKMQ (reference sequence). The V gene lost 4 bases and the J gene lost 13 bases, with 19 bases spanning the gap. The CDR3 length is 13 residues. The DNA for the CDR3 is TGTGCCAGCAGCTCGTGGACAGTCGGCTTTGTCACCTTC. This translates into CASSSWTVGFVTF.

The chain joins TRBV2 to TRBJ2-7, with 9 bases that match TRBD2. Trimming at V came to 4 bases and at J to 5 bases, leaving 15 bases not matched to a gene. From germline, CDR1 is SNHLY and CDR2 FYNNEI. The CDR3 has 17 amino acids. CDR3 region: CASSVSPVVSGSHEQYF. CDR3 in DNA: TGTGCCAGCAGTGTAAGTCCCGTGGTTAGCGGGAGCCACGAGCAGTACTTC.